In this sample, the clone carrying this T cell receptor beta chain turned up many times. The antigen remains undetermined. Trimming at V came to 0 bases and at J to 2 bases, leaving 4 bases not matched to a gene. Looked up from germline, CDR1 is SGHAT and CDR2 is FQNNGV. The length of the CDR3 is 16 residues. RNA transcripts provided the source from which TCR beta CDR3 regions were amplified. The primer set for the first-round RT-PCR of the TCR CDR3 was HTBI. TCRdb analysed the multiplex PCR reads with MiXCR anew, one entry per CDR3 protein. The table shows over 550,000 distinct CDR3 sequences, with approximately 16% occurring only once. These data are taken from a study of T cells in Graves' hyperthyroidism and ophthalmopathy. Overall study results and limits: The model foresaw ophthalmopathy a median about 6.1 months prior to onset. Blood samples included most of the expanded thyroid clonotypes exceeding 0.001.

Patients were aged 18 to 65, had disease duration under 2 months, and had newly diagnosed hyperthyroidism. The receptor was derived from a woman in her late teens or twenties with Graves' hyperthyroidism. The gene calls are TRBV11-2 and TRBJ2-5, with TRBD1 matching 9 bases. The sample taken for sequencing was blood. The DNA of the CDR3 is TGTGCCAGCAGCTTAGACGCCGGGACAGGGCAAGAGACCCAGTACTTC. Translated: CASSLDAGTGQETQYF.